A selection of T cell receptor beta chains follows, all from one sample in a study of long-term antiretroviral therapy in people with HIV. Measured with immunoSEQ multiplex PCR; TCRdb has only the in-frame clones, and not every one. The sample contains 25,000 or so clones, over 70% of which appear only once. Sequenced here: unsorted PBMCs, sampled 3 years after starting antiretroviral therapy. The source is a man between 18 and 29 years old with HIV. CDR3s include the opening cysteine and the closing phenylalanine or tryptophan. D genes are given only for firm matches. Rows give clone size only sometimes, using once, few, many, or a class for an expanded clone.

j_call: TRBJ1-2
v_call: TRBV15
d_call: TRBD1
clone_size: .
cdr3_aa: CATSSYGTGGYTF
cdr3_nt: TGTGCCACCAGCAGTTACGGGACAGGAGGCTACACCTTC

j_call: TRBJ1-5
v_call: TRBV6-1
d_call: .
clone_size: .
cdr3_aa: CASTRFDQPQHF
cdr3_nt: TGTGCCAGCACCCGGTTCGATCAGCCCCAGCATTTT

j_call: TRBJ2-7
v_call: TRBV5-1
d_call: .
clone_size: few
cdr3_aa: CASAGTSSSYEQYF
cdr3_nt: TGCGCCAGCGCCGGGACGTCGTCCTCCTACGAGCAGTACTTC

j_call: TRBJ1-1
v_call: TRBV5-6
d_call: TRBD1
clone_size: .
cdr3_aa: CASNYRGLNTEAFF
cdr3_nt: TGTGCCAGCAACTACAGGGGCTTGAACACTGAAGCTTTCTTT

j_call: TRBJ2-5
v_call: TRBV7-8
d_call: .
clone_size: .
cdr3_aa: CASSAGQQETQYF
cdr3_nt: TGTGCCAGCAGCGCTGGGCAGCAAGAGACCCAGTACTTC

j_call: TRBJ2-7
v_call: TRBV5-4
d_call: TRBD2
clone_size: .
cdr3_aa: CASSLAGSGVYEQYF
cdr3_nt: TGTGCCAGCAGCTTGGCGGGAAGCGGGGTTTACGAGCAGTACTTC

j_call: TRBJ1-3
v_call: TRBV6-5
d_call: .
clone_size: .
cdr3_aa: CASSYSGNSGNTIYF
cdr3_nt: TGTGCCAGCAGTTACTCAGGCAACTCTGGAAACACCATATATTTT

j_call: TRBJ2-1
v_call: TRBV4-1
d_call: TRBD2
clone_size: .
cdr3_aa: CASSQGYSSSGDYNEQFF
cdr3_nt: TGCGCCAGCAGCCAAGGGTATAGCTCTAGCGGGGACTACAATGAGCAGTTCTTC

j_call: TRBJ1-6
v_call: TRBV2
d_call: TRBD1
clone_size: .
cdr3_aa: CASGPGTVGNSPLHF
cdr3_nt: TGTGCCAGCGGACCCGGGACAGTTGGTAATTCACCCCTCCACTTT

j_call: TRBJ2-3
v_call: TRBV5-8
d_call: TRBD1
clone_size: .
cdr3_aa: CAARDRLTDTQYF
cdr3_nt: TGTGCCGCCAGGGACAGACTCACAGATACGCAGTATTTT

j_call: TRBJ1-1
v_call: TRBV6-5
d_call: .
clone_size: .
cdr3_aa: CASHEETRDFEGAFF
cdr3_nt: TGTGCCAGCCACGAGGAAACCCGGGACTTCGAGGGAGCTTTCTTT

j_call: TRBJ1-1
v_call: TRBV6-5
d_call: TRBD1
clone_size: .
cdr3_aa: CASSYSTGWDTEAFF
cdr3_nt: TGTGCCAGCAGTTACTCGACAGGGTGGGACACTGAAGCTTTCTTT

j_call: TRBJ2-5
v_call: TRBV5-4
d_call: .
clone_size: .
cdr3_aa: CASSLAVGSQETQYF
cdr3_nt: TGTGCCAGCAGCTTGGCGGTGGGCAGCCAAGAGACCCAGTACTTC

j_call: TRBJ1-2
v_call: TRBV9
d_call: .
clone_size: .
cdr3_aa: CASSVMAGVGYGYTF
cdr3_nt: TGTGCCAGCAGCGTAATGGCAGGGGTGGGCTATGGCTACACCTTC

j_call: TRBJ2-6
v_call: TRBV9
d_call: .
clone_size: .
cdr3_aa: CASSGGVSGSNVLTF
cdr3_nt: TGTGCCAGCAGCGGAGGGGTCTCTGGGTCCAACGTCCTGACTTTC

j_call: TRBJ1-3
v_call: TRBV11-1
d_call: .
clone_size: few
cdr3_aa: CASSFQFGNTIYF
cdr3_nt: TGTGCCAGCAGCTTTCAGTTCGGAAACACCATATATTTT

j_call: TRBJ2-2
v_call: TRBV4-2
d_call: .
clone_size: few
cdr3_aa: CASSQVQVGGTGELFF
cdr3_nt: TGTGCCAGCAGCCAAGTTCAAGTTGGGGGCACCGGGGAGCTGTTTTTT

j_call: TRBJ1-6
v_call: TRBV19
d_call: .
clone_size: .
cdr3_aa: CASSRTGGADSPLHF
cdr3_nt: TGTGCCAGTAGTAGAACCGGCGGTGCGGATTCACCCCTCCACTTT

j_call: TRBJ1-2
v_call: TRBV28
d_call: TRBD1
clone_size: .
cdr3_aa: CASSLPGQGEHGYTF
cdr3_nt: TGTGCCAGCAGTTTACCGGGACAGGGCGAGCATGGCTACACCTTC

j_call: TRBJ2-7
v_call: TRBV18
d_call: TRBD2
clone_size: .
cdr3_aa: CASSPFGGGVPGFGSGEYF
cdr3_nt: TGTGCCAGCTCACCATTTGGGGGAGGGGTCCCCGGATTCGGCTCAGGAGAGTACTTC

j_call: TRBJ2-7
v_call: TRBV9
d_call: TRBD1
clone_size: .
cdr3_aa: CASSVGPDRELGEQYF
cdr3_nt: TGTGCCAGCAGCGTAGGGCCGGACAGGGAGTTGGGTGAGCAGTACTTC

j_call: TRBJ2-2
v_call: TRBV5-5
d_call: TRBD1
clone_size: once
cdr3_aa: CASSITGVNTGELFF
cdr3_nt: TGTGCCAGCAGCATAACAGGGGTGAACACCGGGGAGCTGTTTTTT

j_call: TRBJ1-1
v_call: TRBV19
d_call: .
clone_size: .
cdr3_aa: CASTSWGGEVGTEAFF
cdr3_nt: TGTGCCAGTACGTCGTGGGGAGGGGAGGTTGGCACTGAAGCTTTCTTT

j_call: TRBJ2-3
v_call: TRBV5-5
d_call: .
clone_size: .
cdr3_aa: CASSWQQGPDTQYF
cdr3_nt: TGTGCCAGCAGCTGGCAGCAGGGACCAGATACGCAGTATTTT

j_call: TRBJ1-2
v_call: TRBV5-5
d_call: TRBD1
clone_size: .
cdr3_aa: CASSLAETGDYGYTF
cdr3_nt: TGTGCCAGCAGCTTGGCCGAGACAGGGGACTATGGCTACACCTTC

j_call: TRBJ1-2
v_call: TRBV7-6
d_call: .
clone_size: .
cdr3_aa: CASSLGATSNYGYTF
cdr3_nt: TGTGCCAGCAGCTTAGGCGCGACTTCTAACTATGGCTACACCTTC

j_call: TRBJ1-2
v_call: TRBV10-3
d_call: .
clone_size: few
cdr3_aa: CAIRAEGTPANYGYTF
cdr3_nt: TGTGCCATCAGGGCGGAGGGGACACCTGCTAACTATGGCTACACCTTC

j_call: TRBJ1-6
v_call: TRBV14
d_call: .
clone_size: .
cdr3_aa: CASSQAYSGRLSPLHF
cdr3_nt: TGTGCCAGCAGCCAAGCGTATAGCGGAAGACTCTCACCCCTCCACTTT

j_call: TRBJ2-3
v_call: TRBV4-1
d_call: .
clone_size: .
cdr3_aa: CASSQGFLIVWGSTDTQYF
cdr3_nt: TGCGCCAGCAGCCAAGGGTTCTTAATTGTGTGGGGGAGCACAGATACGCAGTATTTT

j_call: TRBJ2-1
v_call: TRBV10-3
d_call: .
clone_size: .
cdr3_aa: CAISSTGINNEQFF
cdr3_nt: TGTGCCATCAGCTCCACAGGGATAAACAATGAGCAGTTCTTC

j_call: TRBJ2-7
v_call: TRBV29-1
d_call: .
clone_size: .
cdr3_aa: CSAKGGNYEQYF
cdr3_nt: TGCAGCGCAAAGGGGGGAAACTACGAGCAGTACTTC

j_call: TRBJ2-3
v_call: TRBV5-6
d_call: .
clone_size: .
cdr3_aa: CASSFYTATFPQYF
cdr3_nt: TGTGCCAGCAGCTTCTACACCGCGACTTTTCCGCAGTATTTT

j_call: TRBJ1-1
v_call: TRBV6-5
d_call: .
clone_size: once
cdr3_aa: CASSYRVADPFTEAFF
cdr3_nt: TGTGCCAGCAGTTACCGGGTAGCCGACCCTTTCACTGAAGCTTTCTTT

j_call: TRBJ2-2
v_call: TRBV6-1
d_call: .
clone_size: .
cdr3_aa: CASSLFSGSTGELFF
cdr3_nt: TGTGCCAGCAGCCTCTTCTCAGGGTCGACCGGGGAGCTGTTTTTT

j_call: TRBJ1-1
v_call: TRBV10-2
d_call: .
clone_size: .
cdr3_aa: CASMGGEAFF
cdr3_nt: TGCGCCAGCATGGGCGGTGAAGCTTTCTTT

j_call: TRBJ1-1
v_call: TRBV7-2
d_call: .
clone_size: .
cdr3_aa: CASRTFTANTEAFF
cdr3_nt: TGTGCCAGCAGGACCTTCACAGCGAACACTGAAGCTTTCTTT

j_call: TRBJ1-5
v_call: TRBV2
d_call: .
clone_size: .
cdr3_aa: CASSDQGFGNQPQHF
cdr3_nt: TGTGCCAGCAGTGATCAGGGTTTTGGCAATCAGCCCCAGCATTTT

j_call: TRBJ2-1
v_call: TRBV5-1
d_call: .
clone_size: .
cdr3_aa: CASSLQASSYNEQFF
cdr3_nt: TGCGCCAGCAGCTTGCAAGCGAGCTCCTACAATGAGCAGTTCTTC

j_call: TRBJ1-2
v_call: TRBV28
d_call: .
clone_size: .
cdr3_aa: CASSLGGARYGYTF
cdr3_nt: TGTGCCAGCAGTTTAGGGGGGGCTAGGTATGGCTACACCTTC

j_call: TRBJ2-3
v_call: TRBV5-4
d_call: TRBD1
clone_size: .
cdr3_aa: CASSSPQGVPDTQYF
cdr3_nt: TGTGCCAGCAGCTCGCCCCAGGGGGTCCCAGATACGCAGTATTTT

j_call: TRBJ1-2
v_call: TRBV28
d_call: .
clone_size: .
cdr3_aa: CASSLQGQGFGYTF
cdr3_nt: TGTGCCAGCAGTTTACAGGGACAAGGGTTTGGCTACACCTTC

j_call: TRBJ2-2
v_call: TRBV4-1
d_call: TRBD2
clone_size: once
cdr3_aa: CASSQSAGGPYGELFF
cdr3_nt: TGCGCCAGCAGCCAGTCTGCGGGGGGGCCGTACGGGGAGCTGTTTTTT

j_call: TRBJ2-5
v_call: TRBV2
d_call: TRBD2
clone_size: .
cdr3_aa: CASRAVQRGPQETQYF
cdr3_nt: TGTGCCAGCAGGGCCGTGCAGCGGGGGCCCCAAGAGACCCAGTACTTC

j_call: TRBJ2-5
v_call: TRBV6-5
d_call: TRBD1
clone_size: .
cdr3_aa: CASSYSYRGLETQYF
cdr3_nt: TGTGCCAGCAGTTACTCTTACAGGGGGCTAGAGACCCAGTACTTC

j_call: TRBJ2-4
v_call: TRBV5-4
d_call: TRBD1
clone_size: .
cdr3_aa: CASSLDRVTQNIQYF
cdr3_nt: TGTGCCAGCAGCCTGGACAGGGTGACACAAAACATTCAGTACTTC

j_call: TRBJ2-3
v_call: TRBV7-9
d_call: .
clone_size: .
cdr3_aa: CASSFGLVIDTQYF
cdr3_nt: TGTGCCAGCAGCTTTGGCCTAGTGATAGATACGCAGTATTTT

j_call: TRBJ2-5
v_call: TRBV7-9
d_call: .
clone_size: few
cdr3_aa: CASSLGWRQQETQYF
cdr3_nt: TGTGCCAGCAGCTTAGGTTGGAGACAGCAAGAGACCCAGTACTTC

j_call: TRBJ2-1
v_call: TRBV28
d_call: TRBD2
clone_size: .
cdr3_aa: CASSWTSGGRGEQFF
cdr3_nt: TGTGCCAGCAGTTGGACTAGCGGGGGGCGAGGAGAGCAGTTCTTC

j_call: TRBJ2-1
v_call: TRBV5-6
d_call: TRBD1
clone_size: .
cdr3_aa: CASSLWGQGGDEQFF
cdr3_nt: TGTGCCAGCAGCTTGTGGGGACAGGGGGGAGATGAGCAGTTCTTC

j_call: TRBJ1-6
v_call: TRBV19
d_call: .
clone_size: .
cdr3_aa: CASCEPGTSPLHF
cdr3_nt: TGTGCCAGTTGCGAACCGGGGACTTCACCCCTCCACTTT

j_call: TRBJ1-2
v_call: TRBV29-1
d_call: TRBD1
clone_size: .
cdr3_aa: CSVEDRDRGPGYTF
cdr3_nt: TGCAGCGTTGAGGACCGGGACAGGGGGCCCGGCTACACCTTC

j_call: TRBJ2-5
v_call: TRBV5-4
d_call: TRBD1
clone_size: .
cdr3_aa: CASSWGQTQETQYF
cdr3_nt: TGTGCCAGCAGCTGGGGACAGACACAAGAGACCCAGTACTTC

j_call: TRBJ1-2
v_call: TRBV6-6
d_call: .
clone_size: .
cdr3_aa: CASSRQEYGYTF
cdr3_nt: TGTGCCAGCAGCCGACAGGAGTATGGCTACACCTTC

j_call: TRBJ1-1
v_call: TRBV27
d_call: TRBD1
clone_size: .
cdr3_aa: CASRHLQGGYTEAFF
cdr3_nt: TGTGCCAGCAGGCACTTACAGGGGGGGTACACTGAAGCTTTCTTT

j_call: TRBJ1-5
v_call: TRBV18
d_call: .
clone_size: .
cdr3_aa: CASSLGYSNQPQHF
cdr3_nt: TGTGCCAGCTCACTGGGATATAGCAATCAGCCCCAGCATTTT